A selection of T cell receptor beta chains follows, all from one sample in a study of T cells in Graves' hyperthyroidism and ophthalmopathy. MiXCR, applied by TCRdb to the multiplex PCR reads, yields one record per CDR3 protein. Of over 350,000 distinct CDR3 sequences listed, about 15% are singletons. Material: blood. These receptors were collected from a man in his late teens or twenties with Graves' ophthalmopathy. CDR3s include the opening cysteine and the closing phenylalanine or tryptophan. A D gene is named only where the DNA matches it firmly. Where a row states a size, it is once, few, many or the class of an expanded clone; other rows omit it.

V gene	D gene	clone size	J gene	CDR3 DNA	CDR3 protein
TRBV6-1	NA	few	TRBJ1-1	TGTGCCAGCAGGACGACGGGGAGGACTGAAGCTTTCTTT	CASRTTGRTEAFF
TRBV5-1	TRBD1	many	TRBJ1-1	TGCGCCAGCAGCAGGACAGGGGAGGGAAGCACTGAAGCTTTCTTT	CASSRTGEGSTEAFF
TRBV12-3/TRBV12-4	NA	NA	TRBJ1-4	TGTGCCAGCGGGATGGGATCAACTAATGAAAAACTGTTTTTT	CASGMGSTNEKLFF
TRBV14	NA	few	TRBJ1-1	TGTGCCAGCAGCCCCATCAGGACAGTCGGGTATCACACTGAAGCTTTCTTT	CASSPIRTVGYHTEAFF
TRBV20-1	NA	many	TRBJ2-1	TGCAGTGGCGAAAGCGGGACATACAATGAGCAGTTCTTC	CSGESGTYNEQFF
TRBV11-2	NA	many	TRBJ2-5	TGTGCCAGCAGCTTAGACGCCGTCAGTATTATCGTCCAAGAGACCCAGTACTTC	CASSLDAVSIIVQETQYF
TRBV5-1	TRBD1	NA	TRBJ1-4	TGCGCCAGCAGCCGTCTTGGGGGGGACAGCTTTTCTTCCCTGTTTTTT	CASSRLGGDSFSSLFF
TRBV10-2	NA	few	TRBJ1-3	TGCGCCAGCAGTGGGCGAGGAGGACTCTACGGCTCTGGAAACACCATATATTTT	CASSGRGGLYGSGNTIYF
TRBV20-1	TRBD2	few	TRBJ2-4	TGCAGTGCTACCCGGACTAGCGGGGTCAAAAACATTCAGTACTTC	CSATRTSGVKNIQYF
TRBV30	NA	many	TRBJ1-5	TGTGCCTGGAGTGTATGGATGGGAAGCAATCAGCCCCAGCATTTT	CAWSVWMGSNQPQHF
TRBV12-3/TRBV12-4	NA	many	TRBJ1-1	TGTGCCAGCAGTTTCTCAGGGACTCGGGCTTTCTTT	CASSFSGTRAFF
TRBV20-1	TRBD2	NA	TRBJ2-3	TGCAGTGCTAGAGATGCTAGCGGGAGGGCCGGGGGCACAGATACGCAGTATTTT	CSARDASGRAGGTDTQYF
TRBV5-4	NA	many	TRBJ1-1	TGTGCCAGCAGCTTGGACGGTAGCTTGTTGAACACTGAAGCTTTCTTT	CASSLDGSLLNTEAFF
TRBV3-1	NA	few	TRBJ2-5	TGTGCCAGCAGCCAATCGGACAGAGCTGAGACCCAGTACTTC	CASSQSDRAETQYF
TRBV11-2	TRBD1	NA	TRBJ2-4	TGTGCCAGCAGCTTAGATGGGACAGGGAACCTCCTGGGAGCCAAAAACATTCAGTACTTC	CASSLDGTGNLLGAKNIQYF
TRBV2	TRBD2	NA	TRBJ2-7	TGTGCCAGCAGTGAACTAGCGGGAGGAATCTACGAGCAGTACTTC	CASSELAGGIYEQYF
TRBV10-2	NA	NA	TRBJ1-2	TGCGCCAGCAGTGAGATCCATCTACCCCACTGGAACTATGGCTACACCTTC	CASSEIHLPHWNYGYTF
TRBV15	NA	many	TRBJ2-5	TGTGCCACTAGTAAGAGCCGGGCAGCGGGAGAGACCCAGTACTTC	CATSKSRAAGETQYF
TRBV5-1	NA	many	TRBJ1-6	TGCGCCAGCAGATCCTCCGGGACAAACTCACCCCTCCACTTT	CASRSSGTNSPLHF
TRBV6-4	TRBD2	few	TRBJ2-3	TGTGCCAGCAGTGCCCGTGCAGGCGGGGGTAGCACAGATACGCAGTATTTT	CASSARAGGGSTDTQYF
TRBV5-6	NA	many	TRBJ2-3	TGTGCCAGCAGCTTGGTTCTAGAAGTTAGGACAGATACGCAGTATTTT	CASSLVLEVRTDTQYF
TRBV6-2/TRBV6-3	NA	NA	TRBJ2-1	TGTGCCAGCAGTCCTCATCCGGGGGCCGCTGGGTACAATGAGCAGTTCTTC	CASSPHPGAAGYNEQFF
TRBV12-3/TRBV12-4	NA	many	TRBJ2-3	TGTGCCAGCAGTTTAGTTCGGGTAGATACGCAGTATTTT	CASSLVRVDTQYF
TRBV30	TRBD1	many	TRBJ1-1	TGTGCCTGGGGTACAGGGGTGTCCACTGAAGCTTTCTTT	CAWGTGVSTEAFF
TRBV13	TRBD1	many	TRBJ2-7	TGTGCCAGCAGCTCCGGGACAGGGTTTTGGGAGCAGTACTTC	CASSSGTGFWEQYF
TRBV5-6	TRBD2	once	TRBJ2-7	TGTGCCAGCAGCTCCGTAGCGGGAGGGCCTCCCTCCTACGAGCAGTACTTC	CASSSVAGGPPSYEQYF
TRBV2	NA	many	TRBJ1-1	TGTGCCAGCGTGGGGATCATGAACACTGAAGCTTTCTTT	CASVGIMNTEAFF
TRBV18	TRBD2	many	TRBJ2-5	TGTGCCAGCTCACGCGGACTAGCGGGAGGGCCAGAGACCCAGTACTTC	CASSRGLAGGPETQYF
TRBV18	NA	many	TRBJ1-5	TGTGCCAGCTCAACGAGTGACCAGCCCCAGCATTTT	CASSTSDQPQHF
TRBV20-1	TRBD2	many	TRBJ2-7	TGCAGTGCTAGTCTAGCGGGACGGGCCTACGAGCAGTACTTC	CSASLAGRAYEQYF
TRBV11-2	NA	NA	TRBJ2-1	TGTGCCAGCAGCTTAGCGGGCAGGGCCCATGAGCAGTTCTTC	CASSLAGRAHEQFF
TRBV11-2	NA	many	TRBJ2-1	TGTGCCAGCAGCCCGTTTGAGCGAAGTTTCAATGAGCAGTTCTTC	CASSPFERSFNEQFF
TRBV20-1	NA	NA	TRBJ2-1	TGCAGTGCTGGTAGCGTGGGCAATGAGCAGTTCTTC	CSAGSVGNEQFF
TRBV5-1	TRBD2	few	TRBJ2-3	TGCGCCAGCAGCTTGCTTGGCGGGGGGGCCGCAGATACGCAGTATTTT	CASSLLGGGAADTQYF
TRBV6-9	NA	few	TRBJ1-5	TGTGCCAGCAGTCATAGCCACAGGGGCAATCAGCCCCAGCATTTT	CASSHSHRGNQPQHF
TRBV20-1	NA	many	TRBJ2-3	TGCAGTGCCCTACGGGACTCTCCGGCTCATACGCAGTATTTT	CSALRDSPAHTQYF
TRBV2	TRBD1	NA	TRBJ2-7	TGTGCCAGCAGTGTCGGACAGGAGCGCTACGGGCAGTACTTC	CASSVGQERYGQYF
TRBV7-3	TRBD2	many	TRBJ2-1	TGTGCCAGCAGCCCACCGGGACTAGCGTACAATGAGCAGTTCTTC	CASSPPGLAYNEQFF
TRBV7-2	NA	many	TRBJ1-1	TGTGCCAGCAGCTTGCGGGGGGAGGCTGAAGCTTTCTTT	CASSLRGEAEAFF
TRBV3-1	NA	many	TRBJ1-2	TGTGCCAGCAGCCAAAGGGTTCTTAACTATGGCTACACCTTC	CASSQRVLNYGYTF